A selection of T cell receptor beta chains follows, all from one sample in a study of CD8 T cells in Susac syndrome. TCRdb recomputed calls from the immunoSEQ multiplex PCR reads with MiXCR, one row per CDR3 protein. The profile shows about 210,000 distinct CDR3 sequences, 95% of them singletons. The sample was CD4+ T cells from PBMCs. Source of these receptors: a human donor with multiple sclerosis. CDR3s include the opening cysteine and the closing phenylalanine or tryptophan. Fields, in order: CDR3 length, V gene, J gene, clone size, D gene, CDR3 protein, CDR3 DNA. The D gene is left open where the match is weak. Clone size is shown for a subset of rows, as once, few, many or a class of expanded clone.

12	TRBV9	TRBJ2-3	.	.	CASSVLADTQYF	TGTGCCAGCAGCGTACTTGCAGATACGCAGTATTTT
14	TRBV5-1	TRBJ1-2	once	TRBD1	CASSLGDRDYGYTF	TGCGCCAGCAGCTTGGGGGACAGGGACTATGGCTACACCTTC
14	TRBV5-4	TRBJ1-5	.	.	CASSLAGDNQPQHF	TGTGCCAGCAGCTTGGCCGGAGACAATCAGCCCCAGCATTTT
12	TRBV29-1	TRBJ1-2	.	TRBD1	CSVGTGEYGYTF	TGCAGCGTTGGGACAGGGGAATATGGCTACACCTTC
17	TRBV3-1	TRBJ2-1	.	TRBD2	CASSRTSGISSYNEQFF	TGTGCCAGCAGCCGGACTAGCGGAATCAGCTCCTACAATGAGCAGTTCTTC
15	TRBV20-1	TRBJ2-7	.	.	CSALRTEPGIYEQYF	TGCAGTGCTCTAAGGACAGAACCTGGAATCTACGAGCAGTACTTC
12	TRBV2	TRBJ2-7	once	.	CASSGVEGAQYF	TGTGCCAGCAGTGGAGTTGAGGGTGCGCAGTACTTC
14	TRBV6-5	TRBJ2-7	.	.	CASSYRGTDYEQYF	TGTGCCAGCAGTTACCGGGGCACTGACTACGAGCAGTACTTC
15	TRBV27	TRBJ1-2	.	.	CASSLLGGMVYGYTF	TGTGCCAGCAGTTTACTAGGGGGAATGGTGTATGGCTACACCTTC
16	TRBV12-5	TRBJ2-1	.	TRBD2	CASGLVLSGRGEEQFF	TGTGCTAGTGGTTTGGTACTTAGCGGGAGGGGAGAAGAGCAGTTCTTC
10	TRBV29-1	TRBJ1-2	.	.	CSVEGAGYTF	TGCAGCGTTGAAGGGGCGGGCTACACCTTC
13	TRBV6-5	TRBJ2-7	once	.	CASSYLGGAEQYF	TGTGCCAGCAGTTATTTAGGGGGAGCCGAGCAGTACTTC
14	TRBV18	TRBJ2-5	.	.	CASSPAISSKTQYF	TGTGCCAGCTCACCAGCTATCAGCTCGAAGACCCAGTACTTC
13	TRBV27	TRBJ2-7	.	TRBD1	CASNDRGREEQYF	TGTGCCAGCAACGACAGGGGGAGAGAAGAGCAGTACTTC
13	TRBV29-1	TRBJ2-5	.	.	CSSRATLTETQYF	TGCAGCTCTAGGGCTACTTTGACGGAGACCCAGTACTTC
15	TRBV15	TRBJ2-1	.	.	CATSEGRSSYNEQFF	TGTGCCACCAGCGAGGGACGTAGCTCCTACAATGAGCAGTTCTTC
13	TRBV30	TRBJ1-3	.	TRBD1	CAGDRSSGNTIYF	TGTGCCGGGGACAGGAGCTCTGGAAACACCATATATTTT
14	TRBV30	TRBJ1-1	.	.	CAWSVWLWQGQAFF	TGTGCCTGGAGTGTATGGCTTTGGCAGGGCCAAGCTTTCTTT
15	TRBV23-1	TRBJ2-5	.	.	CASSQSKATQETQYF	TGCGCCAGCAGTCAATCTAAGGCCACCCAAGAGACCCAGTACTTC
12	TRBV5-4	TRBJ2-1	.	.	CASSLAGEGQFF	TGTGCCAGCAGCTTGGCTGGGGAAGGGCAGTTCTTC
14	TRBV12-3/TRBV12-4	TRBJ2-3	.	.	CASSFPGRADTQYF	TGTGCCAGCAGTTTCCCGGGACGGGCTGATACGCAGTATTTT
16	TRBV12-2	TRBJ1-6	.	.	CASRREDRGRNSPLHF	TGTGCAAGTCGCAGAGAGGACAGGGGAAGGAATTCACCCCTCCACTTT
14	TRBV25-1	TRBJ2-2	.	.	CASSEPRGTGELFF	TGTGCCAGCAGTGAGCCAAGGGGAACCGGGGAGCTGTTTTTT
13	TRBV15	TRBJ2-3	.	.	CATSRQGQDTQYF	TGTGCCACCAGCAGACAGGGCCAAGATACGCAGTATTTT
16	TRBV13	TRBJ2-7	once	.	CASSISQGRISYEQYF	TGTGCCAGCAGCATCTCGCAGGGCAGGATATCCTACGAGCAGTACTTC
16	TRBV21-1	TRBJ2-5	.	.	CASSKVNSGRLGTQYF	TGTGCCAGCAGCAAAGTTAACTCAGGGCGTTTGGGGACCCAGTACTTC
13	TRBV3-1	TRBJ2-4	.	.	CASSQDSGSIQYF	TGTGCCAGCAGCCAAGATTCGGGAAGCATTCAGTACTTC
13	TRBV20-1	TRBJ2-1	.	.	CSAWAVSYNEQFF	TGCAGTGCCTGGGCGGTTTCCTACAATGAGCAGTTCTTC
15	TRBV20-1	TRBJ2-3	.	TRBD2	CSANPASGRQDTQYF	TGCAGTGCTAACCCCGCTAGCGGGAGGCAAGATACGCAGTATTTT
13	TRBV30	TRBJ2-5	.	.	CALDPGAAKTQYF	TGTGCCCTGGATCCGGGGGCCGCGAAGACCCAGTACTTC
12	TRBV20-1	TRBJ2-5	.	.	CSARIPGETQYF	TGCAGTGCTAGGATCCCTGGGGAGACCCAGTACTTC
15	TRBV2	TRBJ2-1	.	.	CASSEGPTSYNEQFF	TGTGCCAGCAGTGAGGGGCCTACCTCTTACAATGAGCAGTTCTTC
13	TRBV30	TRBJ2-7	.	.	CALYSGRGYEQYF	TGTGCCTTATACTCGGGCAGGGGCTACGAGCAGTACTTC
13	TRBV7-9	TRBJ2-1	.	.	CASSLQLGNEQFF	TGTGCCAGCAGCCTACAGCTGGGCAATGAGCAGTTCTTC
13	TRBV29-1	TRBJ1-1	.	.	CSVGSGVYTEAFF	TGCAGCGTTGGGTCAGGGGTTTACACTGAAGCTTTCTTT
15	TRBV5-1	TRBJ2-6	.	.	CASSLKGTGANVLTF	TGCGCCAGCAGCTTGAAAGGAACTGGGGCCAACGTCCTGACTTTC
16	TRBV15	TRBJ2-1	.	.	CATSRGGLRPYNEQFF	TGTGCCACCAGCAGAGGCGGACTGAGACCCTACAATGAGCAGTTCTTC
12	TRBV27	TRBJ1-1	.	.	CASSLTGTEAFF	TGTGCCAGCAGTTTAACGGGCACTGAAGCTTTCTTT
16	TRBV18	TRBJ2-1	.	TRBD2	CASSPGRAGVVNEQFF	TGTGCCAGCTCCCCCGGACGAGCGGGAGTGGTCAATGAGCAGTTCTTC